The rows below give T cell receptor beta chains drawn from one sample of a study of T-cell reconstitution after alpha-beta-depleted transplantation in children. Each CDR3 protein gets one entry after TCRdb re-called the PCR reads with MiXCR. The sample lists approximately 520,000 distinct CDR3 sequences; roughly an eighth were seen once. The specimen comprised PBMCs, mostly from graft donor cells, sampled 180 days after TCRalphabeta/CD19-depleted stem cell transplant. All receptors come from a female patient aged 2-9 years who had a stem cell transplant for aplastic anemia, so the T cells may come from the graft donor. The CDR3 runs from the conserved cysteine through the conserved F or W. Fields, in order: J gene, clone size, D gene, V gene, CDR3 protein, CDR3 DNA. A D gene is named only where the DNA matches it firmly. Not all rows give a size; the values are once, few, many and, for expanded clones, a class.

TRBJ2-1,few,TRBD2,TRBV12-3/TRBV12-4,CASSLLGAGGPGNEQFF,TGTGCCAGCAGTTTGTTGGGAGCGGGAGGGCCGGGGAATGAGCAGTTCTTC
TRBJ2-7,NA,NA,TRBV27,CASSPGLGYEQYF,TGTGCCAGCAGCCCGGGACTCGGCTACGAGCAGTACTTC
TRBJ1-6,few,NA,TRBV7-2,CASSLVGASSYNSPLHF,TGTGCCAGCAGCTTAGTAGGGGCGAGCTCCTATAATTCACCCCTCCACTTT
TRBJ2-3,many,NA,TRBV27,CASSLSRTGTTDTQYF,TGTGCCAGCAGTTTATCGCGAACAGGCACCACAGATACGCAGTATTTT
TRBJ1-5,few,TRBD1,TRBV11-2,CASSLEVTGGNNQPQHF,TGTGCCAGCAGCTTAGAAGTGACAGGGGGCAACAATCAGCCCCAGCATTTT
TRBJ1-4,NA,NA,TRBV6-5,CASSYSKWAQDGKLFF,TGTGCCAGCAGTTACTCGAAATGGGCCCAGGACGGAAAACTGTTTTTT
TRBJ2-7,many,TRBD2,TRBV28,CASRGEGYEQYF,TGTGCCAGCAGGGGGGAGGGCTACGAGCAGTACTTC
TRBJ2-2,few,TRBD1,TRBV29-1,CSAQGRDRNPWGELFF,TGCAGCGCCCAAGGTCGGGACAGGAACCCCTGGGGGGAGCTGTTTTTT
TRBJ2-1,NA,TRBD2,TRBV10-2,CASTFWTSGSRDEQFF,TGCGCCAGCACCTTTTGGACTAGCGGGAGTAGGGATGAGCAGTTCTTC
TRBJ2-7,many,TRBD1,TRBV29-1,CSVEWDRVNEQYF,TGCAGCGTTGAATGGGACAGGGTAAACGAGCAGTACTTC
TRBJ1-2,many,NA,TRBV20-1,CSAGASSGYGYTF,TGCAGTGCTGGGGCCTCTAGTGGCTATGGCTACACCTTC
TRBJ1-4,few,NA,TRBV6-5,CASSYGAGSYEKLFF,TGTGCCAGCAGTTACGGGGCAGGGTCTTATGAAAAACTGTTTTTT
TRBJ1-5,NA,TRBD1,TRBV6-2/TRBV6-3,CASSTKGGTDRQPQHF,TGTGCCAGCAGTACCAAGGGAGGGACAGACCGACAGCCCCAGCATTTT
TRBJ2-5,many,NA,TRBV4-3,CASSSSGGVAQYF,TGCGCCAGCAGCTCCAGTGGTGGGGTGGCCCAGTACTTC
TRBJ2-5,NA,NA,TRBV28,CASTWGRETQYF,TGTGCCAGCACCTGGGGGAGGGAGACCCAGTACTTC
TRBJ1-5,NA,TRBD1,TRBV20-1,CSAARSTGANNQPQHF,TGCAGTGCTGCCCGCTCCACAGGGGCCAACAATCAGCCCCAGCATTTT
TRBJ2-1,NA,NA,TRBV20-1,CSASRPAPSYNEQFF,TGCAGTGCTAGTAGACCAGCGCCCTCCTACAATGAGCAGTTCTTC
TRBJ1-2,NA,NA,TRBV7-9,CASSLLGPTGLYGYTF,TGTGCCAGCAGCTTACTCGGGCCGACAGGCCTCTATGGCTACACCTTC
TRBJ2-1,NA,NA,TRBV6-1,CASSGGTPYNEQFF,TGTGCCAGCAGTGGCGGGACCCCCTACAATGAGCAGTTCTTC
TRBJ2-2,once,TRBD2,TRBV9,CASSFRSREASGELFF,TGTGCCAGCAGCTTTCGCTCGCGGGAGGCTTCCGGGGAGCTGTTTTTT
TRBJ2-7,few,NA,TRBV19,CASSTRGGIDEQYF,TGTGCCAGTAGTACCCGAGGAGGGATCGACGAGCAGTACTTC
TRBJ2-1,many,NA,TRBV5-1,CASSFRPGSFNEQFF,TGCGCCAGCAGCTTTCGGCCCGGGAGTTTCAATGAGCAGTTCTTC
TRBJ2-7,many,NA,TRBV25-1,CASSGGHRAYEQYF,TGTGCCAGCAGTGGGGGACATAGGGCCTACGAGCAGTACTTC
TRBJ1-6,many,NA,TRBV5-1,CASSVEGLRYNSPLHF,TGCGCCAGCAGCGTGGAAGGGCTGCGTTATAATTCACCCCTCCACTTT
TRBJ2-7,NA,NA,TRBV11-2,CASSLDRGQNYEQYF,TGTGCCAGCAGCTTAGACCGAGGACAGAACTACGAGCAGTACTTC
TRBJ2-7,few,TRBD1,TRBV19,CASSISGQGDEQYF,TGTGCCAGTAGTATCTCGGGACAGGGGGACGAGCAGTACTTC
TRBJ1-1,NA,TRBD1,TRBV6-1,CASSAGQDPNTEAFF,TGTGCCAGCAGTGCCGGACAGGACCCGAACACTGAAGCTTTCTTT
TRBJ2-5,few,NA,TRBV27,CASSRAREETQYF,TGTGCCAGCAGCCGAGCCAGGGAAGAGACCCAGTACTTC
TRBJ2-5,NA,NA,TRBV20-1,CSARDGGFWETQYF,TGCAGTGCTAGAGACGGCGGGTTCTGGGAGACCCAGTACTTC
TRBJ2-1,many,TRBD1,TRBV29-1,CSVVLQGVRWSNEQFF,TGCAGCGTTGTTCTACAGGGGGTGAGGTGGAGCAATGAGCAGTTCTTC
TRBJ2-2,few,NA,TRBV19,CASRTGGTNTGELFF,TGTGCCAGTAGGACAGGAGGTACCAACACCGGGGAGCTGTTTTTT
TRBJ2-7,few,NA,TRBV7-8,CASSLTDYSYEQYF,TGTGCCAGCAGCTTAACTGACTATTCCTACGAGCAGTACTTC
TRBJ2-1,NA,TRBD2,TRBV12-5,CASGFFRTSGYNEQFF,TGTGCTAGTGGTTTCTTCCGGACTAGCGGGTACAATGAGCAGTTCTTC
TRBJ2-5,many,NA,TRBV20-1,CSAFLQIQETQYF,TGCAGTGCTTTTCTCCAGATTCAAGAGACCCAGTACTTC